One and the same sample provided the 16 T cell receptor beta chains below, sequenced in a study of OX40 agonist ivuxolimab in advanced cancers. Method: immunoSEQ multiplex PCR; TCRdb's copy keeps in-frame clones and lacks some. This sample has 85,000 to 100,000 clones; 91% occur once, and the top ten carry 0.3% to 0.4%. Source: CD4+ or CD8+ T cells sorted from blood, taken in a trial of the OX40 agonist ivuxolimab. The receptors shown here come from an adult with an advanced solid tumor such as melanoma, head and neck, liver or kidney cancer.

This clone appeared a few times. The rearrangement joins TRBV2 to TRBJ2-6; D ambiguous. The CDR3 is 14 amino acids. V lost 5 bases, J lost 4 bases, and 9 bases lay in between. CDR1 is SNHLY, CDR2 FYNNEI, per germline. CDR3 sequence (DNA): TGTGCCAGCAGTCAAGGGTCGGGGGCCAACGTCCTGACTTTC. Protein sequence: CASSQGSGANVLTF.

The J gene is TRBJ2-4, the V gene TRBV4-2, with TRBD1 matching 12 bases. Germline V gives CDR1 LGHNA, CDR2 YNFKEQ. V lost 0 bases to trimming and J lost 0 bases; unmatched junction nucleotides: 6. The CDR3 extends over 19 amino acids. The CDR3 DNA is TGTGCCAGCAGCCAAGAGGGACAGGGGGCCCCTTTAGCCAAAAACATTCAGTACTTC. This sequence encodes CASSQEGQGAPLAKNIQYF.

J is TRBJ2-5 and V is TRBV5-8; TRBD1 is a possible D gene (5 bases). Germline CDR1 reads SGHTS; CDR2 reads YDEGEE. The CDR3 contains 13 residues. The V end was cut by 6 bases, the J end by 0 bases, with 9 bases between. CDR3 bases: TGTGCCAGCACCTGGGGCCACCAAGAGACCCAGTACTTC. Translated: CASTWGHQETQYF.

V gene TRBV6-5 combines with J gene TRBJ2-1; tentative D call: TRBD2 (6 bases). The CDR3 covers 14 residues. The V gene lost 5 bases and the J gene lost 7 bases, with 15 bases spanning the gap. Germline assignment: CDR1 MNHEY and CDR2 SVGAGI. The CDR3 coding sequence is TGTGCCAGCAGTCCCCGCGGAGGGACGAATGAGCAGTTCTTC. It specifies CASSPRGGTNEQFF.

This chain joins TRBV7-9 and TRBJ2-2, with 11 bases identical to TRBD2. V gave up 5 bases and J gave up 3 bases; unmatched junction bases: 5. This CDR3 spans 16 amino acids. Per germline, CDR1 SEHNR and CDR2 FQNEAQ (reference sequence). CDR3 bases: TGTGCCAGCAGCCCCAGACTAGCGGGGCACACCGGGGAGCTGTTTTTT. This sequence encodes CASSPRLAGHTGELFF.

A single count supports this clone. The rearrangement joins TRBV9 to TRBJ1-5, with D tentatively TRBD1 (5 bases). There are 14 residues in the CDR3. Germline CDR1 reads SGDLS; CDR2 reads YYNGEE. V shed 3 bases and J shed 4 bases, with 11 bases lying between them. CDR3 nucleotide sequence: TGTGCCAGCAGCGGAGATGGGGGGAATCAGCCCCAGCATTTT. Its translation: CASSGDGGNQPQHF.

CDR3 bases: TGTGCCAGCAGCATTAAGGGGGGGTTCTACGAGCAGTACTTC. It specifies CASSIKGGFYEQYF. The V and J genes are TRBV7-9 and TRBJ2-7; D possibly corresponds to TRBD2 (7 bases). The germline V gene has CDR1 SEHNR and CDR2 FQNEAQ (reference sequence). This CDR3 is 14 amino acids long. The V gene lost 5 bases and the J gene lost 3 bases, with 14 bases spanning the gap.

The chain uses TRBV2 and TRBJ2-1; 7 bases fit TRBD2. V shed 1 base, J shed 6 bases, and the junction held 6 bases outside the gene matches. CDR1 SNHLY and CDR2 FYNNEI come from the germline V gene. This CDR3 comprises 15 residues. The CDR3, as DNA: TGTGCCAGCAGTGAAGACCAATTAGCGGGCAATGAGCAGTTCTTC. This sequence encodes CASSEDQLAGNEQFF. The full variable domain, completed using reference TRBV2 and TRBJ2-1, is EPEVTQTPSHQVTQMGQEVILRCVPISNHLYFYWYRQILGQKVEFLVSFYNNEISEKSEIFDDQFSVERPDGSNFTLKIRSTKLEDSAMYFCASSEDQLAGNEQFFGPGTRLTVL.

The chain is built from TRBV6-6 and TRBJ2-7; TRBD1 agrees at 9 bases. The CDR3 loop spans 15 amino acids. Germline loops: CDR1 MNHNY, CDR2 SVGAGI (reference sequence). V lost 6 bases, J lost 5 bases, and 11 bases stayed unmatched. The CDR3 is CASRGISDRGDEQYF. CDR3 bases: TGTGCCAGCAGGGGTATATCGGACAGGGGAGACGAGCAGTACTTC.

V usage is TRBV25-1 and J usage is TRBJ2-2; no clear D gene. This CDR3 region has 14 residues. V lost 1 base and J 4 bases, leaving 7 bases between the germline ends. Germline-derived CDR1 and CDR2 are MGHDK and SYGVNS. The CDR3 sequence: CASSELQTTGELFF. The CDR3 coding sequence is TGTGCCAGCAGTGAATTACAGACCACCGGGGAGCTGTTTTTT.

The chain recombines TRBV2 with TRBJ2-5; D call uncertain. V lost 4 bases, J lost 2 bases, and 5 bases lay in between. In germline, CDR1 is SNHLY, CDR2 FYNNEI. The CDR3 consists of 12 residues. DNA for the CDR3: TGTGCCAGCAGTGGGCAGCAAGAGACCCAGTACTTC. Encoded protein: CASSGQQETQYF. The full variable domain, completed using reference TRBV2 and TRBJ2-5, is EPEVTQTPSHQVTQMGQEVILRCVPISNHLYFYWYRQILGQKVEFLVSFYNNEISEKSEIFDDQFSVERPDGSNFTLKIRSTKLEDSAMYFCASSGQQETQYFGPGTRLLVL.

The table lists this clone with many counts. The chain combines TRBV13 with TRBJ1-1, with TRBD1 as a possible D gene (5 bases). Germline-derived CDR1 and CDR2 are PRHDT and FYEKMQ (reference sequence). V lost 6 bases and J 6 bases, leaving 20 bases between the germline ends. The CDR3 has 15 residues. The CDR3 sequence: CASSQETGVGAEAFF. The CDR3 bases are TGTGCCAGCAGTCAGGAGACGGGGGTAGGAGCTGAAGCTTTCTTT.

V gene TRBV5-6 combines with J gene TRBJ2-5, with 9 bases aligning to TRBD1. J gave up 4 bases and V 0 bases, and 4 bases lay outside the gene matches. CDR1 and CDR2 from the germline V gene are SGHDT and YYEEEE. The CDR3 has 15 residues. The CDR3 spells CASSLGRQGGETQYF. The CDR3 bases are TGTGCCAGCAGCTTGGGTCGACAGGGGGGAGAGACCCAGTACTTC.

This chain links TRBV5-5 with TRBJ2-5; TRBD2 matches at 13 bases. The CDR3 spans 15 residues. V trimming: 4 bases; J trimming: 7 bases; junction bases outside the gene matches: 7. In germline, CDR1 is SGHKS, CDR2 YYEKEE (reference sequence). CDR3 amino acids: CASSVGTSGIATQYF. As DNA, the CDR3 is TGTGCCAGCAGCGTCGGGACTAGCGGGATCGCGACCCAGTACTTC.

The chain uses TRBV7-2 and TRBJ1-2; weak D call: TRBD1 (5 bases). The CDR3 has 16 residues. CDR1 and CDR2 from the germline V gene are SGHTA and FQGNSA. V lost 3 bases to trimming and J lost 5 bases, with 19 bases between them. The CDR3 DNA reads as TGTGCCAGCAGCTTCCGACAGACTACTTCCCTTTATGGCTACACCTTC. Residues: CASSFRQTTSLYGYTF.

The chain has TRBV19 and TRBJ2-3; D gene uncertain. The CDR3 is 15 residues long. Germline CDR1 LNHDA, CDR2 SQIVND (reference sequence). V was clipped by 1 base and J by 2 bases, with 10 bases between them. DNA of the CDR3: TGTGCCAGTAGTATAGCCCCGAATCCCACAGATACGCAGTATTTT. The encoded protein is CASSIAPNPTDTQYF.